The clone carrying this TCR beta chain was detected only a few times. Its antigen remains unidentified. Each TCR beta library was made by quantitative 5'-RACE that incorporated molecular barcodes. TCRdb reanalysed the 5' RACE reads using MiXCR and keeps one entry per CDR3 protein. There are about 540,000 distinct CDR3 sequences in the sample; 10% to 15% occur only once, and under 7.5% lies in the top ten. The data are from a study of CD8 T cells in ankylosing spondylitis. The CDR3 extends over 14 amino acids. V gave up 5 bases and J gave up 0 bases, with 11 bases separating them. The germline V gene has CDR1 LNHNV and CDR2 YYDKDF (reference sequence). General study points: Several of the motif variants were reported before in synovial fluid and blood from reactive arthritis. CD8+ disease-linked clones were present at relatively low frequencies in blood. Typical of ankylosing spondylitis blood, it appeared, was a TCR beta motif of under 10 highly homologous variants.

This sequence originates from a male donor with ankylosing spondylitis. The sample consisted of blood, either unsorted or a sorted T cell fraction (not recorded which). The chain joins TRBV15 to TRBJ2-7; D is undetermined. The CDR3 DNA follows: TGTGCCACCAGCCACGAACCCAGCTCCTACGAGCAGTACTTC. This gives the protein CATSHEPSSYEQYF. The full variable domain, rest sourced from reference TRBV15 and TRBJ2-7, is DAMVIQNPRYQVTQFGKPVTLSCSQTLNHNVMYWYQQKSSQAPKLLFHYYDKDFNNEADTPDNFQSRRPNTSFCFLDIRSPGLGDTAMYLCATSHEPSSYEQYFGPGTRLTVT.